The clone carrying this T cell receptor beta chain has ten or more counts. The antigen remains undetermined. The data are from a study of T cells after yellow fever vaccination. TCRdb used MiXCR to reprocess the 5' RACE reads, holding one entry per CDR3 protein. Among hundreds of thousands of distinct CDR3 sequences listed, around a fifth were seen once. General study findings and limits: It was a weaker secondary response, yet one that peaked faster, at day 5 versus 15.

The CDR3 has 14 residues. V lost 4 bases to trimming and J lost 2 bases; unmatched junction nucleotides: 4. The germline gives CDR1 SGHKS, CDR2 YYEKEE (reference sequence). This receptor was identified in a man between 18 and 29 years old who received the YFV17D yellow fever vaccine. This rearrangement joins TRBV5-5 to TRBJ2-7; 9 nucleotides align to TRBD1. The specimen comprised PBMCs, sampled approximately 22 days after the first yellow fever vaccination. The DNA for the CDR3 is TGTGCCAGCAGCCCAGACAGGGGGACCTACGAGCAGTACTTC. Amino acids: CASSPDRGTYEQYF.